Following are 27 T cell receptor beta chains from one sample sequenced in a study of T cell repertoires in cytomegalovirus infection. In TCRdb, the reads were re-called with MiXCR into one record per CDR3 protein. This table has about 920,000 distinct CDR3 sequences, approximately 32% appearing once. Antigens for these TCRs are unknown. The sequencing here drew on cultured CD8+ T cells from PBMCs, taken from culture after CMV antigen stimulation. Receptors originate from a human donor in good health (CMV status not recorded). Some clones in this sample may be carry-over from other donors' samples.

This clonotype was found a few times. This rearrangement joins TRBV4-1 to TRBJ2-2; D is unclear. The CDR3 spans 16 residues. The germline V and J ends were trimmed by 3 bases and 3 bases, with 14 bases remaining between them. Germline lookup yields CDR1 MGHRA and CDR2 YSYEKL. CDR3 protein: CASSQPDGIDTGELFF. The CDR3 bases are TGCGCCAGCAGCCAGCCTGATGGGATAGACACCGGGGAGCTGTTTTTT.

V and J are TRBV7-6 and TRBJ2-1, with 7 nucleotides matching TRBD1. Germline V CDR1 and CDR2: SGHVS, FNYEAQ. CDR3 length equals 13 residues. J gave up 7 bases and V 4 bases, and 4 bases lay outside the gene matches. This CDR3 reads CASSSGQANEQFF. Written as DNA, the CDR3 is TGTGCCAGCAGCTCCGGACAGGCGAATGAGCAGTTCTTC.

V usage is TRBV6-6 and J usage is TRBJ2-7; 9 nucleotides match TRBD1. CDR1 is MNHNY, CDR2 SVGAGI, per germline (reference sequence). The CDR3 covers 15 residues. The V gene end was trimmed by 0 bases and the J gene end by 4 bases; junction bases not matched to a gene: 4. This CDR3 reads CASSYSRDRAYEQYV. The CDR3 bases are TGTGCCAGCAGTTACTCGCGGGACAGGGCTTACGAGCAGTACGTC.

The CDR3 DNA reads TGTGCCACCTGGGACGGGGGGAATCAGCCCCAGCATTTT. It is translated as CATWDGGNQPQHF. The chain links TRBV10-3 to TRBJ1-5; D is possibly TRBD1 (5 bases). The CDR3 totals 13 residues. V lost 10 bases and J lost 4, with 14 bases in between. The germline V gene has CDR1 ENHRY and CDR2 SYGVKD.

This clonotype was seen a handful of times. This rearrangement joins TRBV5-6 to TRBJ2-3; tentative D call: TRBD2 (6 bases). V was shortened by 0 bases and J by 2 bases, with 28 bases between the two germline ends. CDR1 is SGHDT and CDR2 is YYEEEE in the germline V gene. The CDR3 consists of 21 residues. CDR3 residues: CASSLGIPGTLTAGSTDTQYF. The CDR3 nucleotides are TGTGCCAGCAGCTTGGGTATCCCCGGGACGCTCACCGCGGGGTCCACAGATACGCAGTATTTT.

This clonotype was seen a handful of times. The genes are TRBV19 and TRBJ1-1, with D tentatively TRBD1 (5 bases). The CDR3 runs to 13 residues. Looked up from germline, CDR1 is LNHDA and CDR2 is SQIVND (reference sequence). The V end was cut by 5 bases, the J end by 7 bases, with 14 bases between. CDR3 sequence: CASSAWDAREAFF. The CDR3 DNA reads TGTGCCAGTAGTGCTTGGGACGCCCGTGAAGCTTTCTTT. The entire variable domain, with the rest obtained from reference TRBV19 and TRBJ1-1, is as follows: DGGITQSPKYLFRKEGQNVTLSCEQNLNHDAMYWYRQDPGQGLRLIYYSQIVNDFQKGDIAEGYSVSREKKESFPLTVTSAQKNPTAFYLCASSAWDAREAFFGQGTRLTVV.

In this sample, this clonotype turned up many times. The chain is built from TRBV11-1 and TRBJ2-1, with D hard to call. The CDR3 consists of 13 residues. Germline V gene data show CDR1 as SGHAT and CDR2 as FQDESV (reference sequence). V was trimmed by 2 bases and J by 6 bases, leaving 8 bases between them. CDR3 bases: TGTGCCAGCAGCTTAATACTCGTCAATGAGCAGTTCTTC. This sequence encodes CASSLILVNEQFF.

The V and J genes are TRBV7-9 and TRBJ1-1, with D uncertain. The CDR3 sequence is 14 residues long. V dropped 5 bases and J dropped 6 bases, with 16 bases sitting between them. Germline CDR1 reads SEHNR; CDR2 reads FQNEAQ (reference sequence). CDR3 sequence reads: CASSPKTSPAEAFF. CDR3 coding DNA: TGTGCCAGCAGCCCTAAGACATCGCCCGCTGAAGCTTTCTTT.

This rearrangement joins TRBV6-1 to TRBJ2-1; D gene uncertain. V was trimmed by 0 bases and J by 8 bases, leaving 8 bases between them. The germline V gene has CDR1 MNHNS and CDR2 SASEGT. This CDR3 has 13 residues. The CDR3 protein is CASSEANPDEQFF. DNA of the CDR3: TGTGCCAGCAGTGAAGCGAACCCAGATGAGCAGTTCTTC.

CDR3 bases: TGTGCCAGCAGTTTAGGGGGGGCGAACGATCAGCCCCAGCATTTT. Its translation: CASSLGGANDQPQHF. The chain links TRBV12-3 or TRBV12-4 to TRBJ1-5; D possibly corresponds to TRBD1 (6 bases). V dropped 1 base and J dropped 5 bases, with 12 bases sitting between them. CDR3 length: 15 amino acids.

In its sample, this clonotype was seen a few times. This chain connects TRBV20-1 to TRBJ2-3; 7 nucleotides align to TRBD2. This CDR3 spans 16 amino acids. Per germline, CDR1 DFQATT and CDR2 SNEGSKA (reference sequence). The junction had 8 bases not matched to a gene; V was cut back by 0 bases and J by 2 bases. The CDR3: CSARDIERGVTDTQYF. CDR3 bases: TGCAGTGCTAGAGATATCGAGCGGGGCGTCACAGATACGCAGTATTTT.

This clonotype has a handful of counts. The chain carries TRBV28 and TRBJ2-7; tentatively, D is TRBD1 (6 bases). V was shortened by 5 bases and J by 2 bases, with 13 bases between the two germline ends. Germline values: CDR1 MDHEN, CDR2 SYDVKM. The CDR3 loop spans 14 amino acids. The CDR3 bases are TGTGCCAGCAGTAACCCGGACAGACCCTACGAGCAGTACGTC. As protein: CASSNPDRPYEQYV.

There are many counts of this clonotype. This chain links TRBV5-1 with TRBJ2-7, with TRBD2 matching over 8 bases. V lost 4 bases and J lost 0; bases outside the gene matches: 3. This CDR3 comprises 14 residues. Germline-derived CDR1 and CDR2 are SGHRS and YFSETQ. CDR3 in amino acids: CASSAGGGSYEQYV. Written as DNA, the CDR3 is TGCGCCAGCAGCGCGGGAGGAGGCTCCTACGAGCAGTACGTC.

This clonotype has just one count. CDR3 region: CATSRGVLGEQFF. The CDR3, as DNA: TGTGCCACCAGCAGAGGGGTCTTGGGTGAGCAGTTCTTC. The V and J genes are TRBV15 and TRBJ2-1, with unresolved D. This CDR3 has 13 amino acids. The germline CDR1 and CDR2 sequences are LNHNV and YYDKDF (reference sequence). Trimming left V 1 base short and J 9 bases short, with 10 bases between.

The chain has TRBV7-9 and TRBJ2-5, with 9 bases aligning to TRBD1. The CDR3 is 14 amino acids. V dropped 5 bases and J dropped 7; count of bases not matched to a gene: 8. Germline V gene data show CDR1 as SEHNR and CDR2 as FQNEAQ (reference sequence). The CDR3 coding sequence is TGTGCCAGCAGCGTTCGGACAGGGGAAGTGACCCAGTACTTC. Translating gives CASSVRTGEVTQYF.

The rearrangement links TRBV6-8 to TRBJ1-1, with TRBD1 as a possible D gene (5 bases). Germline V lookup: CDR1 MNHGY, CDR2 SAAAGT. V was pared by 3 bases and J by 1 base, with 12 bases between. The CDR3 contains 15 residues. The chain's CDR3 is CASSYGGGTNTEAFF. CDR3 bases: TGTGCCAGCAGTTATGGGGGGGGGACGAACACTGAAGCTTTCTTT.

This clonotype has at least ten counts. The V gene is TRBV7-2, the J gene TRBJ2-7; D possibly matches TRBD1 or TRBD2 (5 bases each). V lost 1 base, J lost 7 bases, and 14 bases lay in between. This CDR3 spans 14 amino acids. The V gene's germline CDR1 is SGHTA and CDR2 FQGNSA. The CDR3 DNA follows: TGTGCCAGCAGCTTAGATCCGGGGCCGGGGGAGCAGTACTTC. It codes for CASSLDPGPGEQYF.

This clonotype was found many times. The CDR3 loop reads CASSLTRPNFPPNNEQFF. In DNA, the CDR3 is TGTGCCAGCAGCTTAACCCGCCCCAACTTCCCACCTAACAATGAGCAGTTCTTC. The V gene is TRBV7-6, the J gene TRBJ2-1; D gene unclear. CDR1 is SGHVS, CDR2 FNYEAQ, per germline. Trimming cost V 2 bases and J 5 bases, with 22 bases left between them. This CDR3 contains 18 residues.

Points on this clonotype: Because the CDR3 is missing its conserved closing phenylalanine or tryptophan, this is likely a read error. It is unclear where the CDR3 begins or ends on the DNA, so no DNA is shown, and the CDR3 is as TCRdb lists it. The CDR3 sequence is CATSVGTRIHI. The V and J genes are TRBV15 and TRBJ2-4; the DNA was not used to check the table's D call, TRBD2. Germline CDR1 reads LNHNV; CDR2 reads YYDKDF (reference sequence). The CDR3 sequence runs 11 residues, both termini included.

The chain combines TRBV5-1 with TRBJ2-5; tentatively, D is TRBD2 (5 bases). CDR3 length: 14 amino acids. V lost 0 bases, J lost 5 bases, and 11 bases lay in between. Germline-derived CDR1 and CDR2 are SGHRS and YFSETQ. CDR3 DNA: TGCGCCAGCAGCTTGGACCGGCCGGGGGAGACCCAGTACTTC. Protein product: CASSLDRPGETQYF.

Regarding this clonotype: An end of the junction does not agree with germline; a read error may underlie this. This chain uses TRBV6-8 with TRBJ2-2; 10 bases line up with TRBD2. The CDR3 is 15 amino acids. CDR1 and CDR2 from the germline V gene are MNHGY and SAAAGT. This CDR3 reads CAGSFLAGGTGELFF. The CDR3 nucleotides read TGTGCCGGCAGTTTCTTAGCGGGGGGCACCGGGGAGCTGTTTTTT.

Many counts were recorded for this clonotype. This chain joins TRBV7-6 and TRBJ2-1; TRBD1 matches 9 bases. Unmatched junction bases numbered 7, after V lost 4 bases and J lost 6 bases. The length of the CDR3 is 15 residues. The germline gives CDR1 SGHVS, CDR2 FNYEAQ. The CDR3 sequence: CASSSRDREGNEQFF. The CDR3 DNA follows: TGTGCCAGCAGCTCCCGGGACAGGGAGGGCAATGAGCAGTTCTTC.

V and J are TRBV10-2 and TRBJ1-2; D is perhaps TRBD1 (5 bases). The CDR3 spans 15 residues. In germline, CDR1 is WSHSY, CDR2 SAAADI. V lost 0 bases and J lost 4, with 12 bases in between. The CDR3 sequence is CASSESEGTSYGYTF. The CDR3 DNA reads as TGCGCCAGCAGTGAGTCGGAAGGGACCTCCTATGGCTACACCTTC.

The chain carries TRBV27 and TRBJ2-3; D perhaps matches TRBD1 (5 bases). The germline V gene has CDR1 MNHEY and CDR2 SMNVEV (reference sequence). The CDR3 loop spans 13 amino acids. V lost 0 bases and J lost 14, with 15 bases in between. CDR3 sequence (DNA): TGTGCCAGCAGTTTATCCCTAGGGGCGATTGCGTATTTT. Its translation is CASSLSLGAIAYF.

The chain recombines TRBV4-3 with TRBJ2-5; no definite D call. Trimming took off 0 bases at V and 5 bases at J, with 7 bases between the two ends. This CDR3 is built from 13 residues. Germline V gene data show CDR1 as LGHNA and CDR2 as YSLEER. The chain's CDR3 is CASSQDRLETQYF. The CDR3 DNA sequence: TGCGCCAGCAGCCAAGATAGATTGGAGACCCAGTACTTC.

This chain joins TRBV7-9 and TRBJ2-7; D is uncertain. Trimming stripped 1 base from V and 3 bases from J, with 13 bases between. The CDR3 sequence is 15 residues long. From germline, CDR1 is SEHNR and CDR2 FQNEAQ (reference sequence). In nucleotides, the CDR3 is TGTGCCAGCAGCTTAGGAAACCATGACATCTACGAGCAGTACGTC. The encoded protein is CASSLGNHDIYEQYV.

This clonotype was recorded only once. Its ends do not fully match the called genes, so a read error is possible. V usage is TRBV7-6 and J usage is TRBJ2-7; 9 bases are shared with TRBD1. CDR1 and CDR2 from the germline V gene are SGHVS and FNYEAQ. This CDR3 spans 14 amino acids. The DNA for the CDR3 is TGTGTCAGCAGCCCGGGGACAGGGTATTACGAGCAGTACTTC. Encoded protein: CVSSPGTGYYEQYF. Based on the CDR3 plus reference TRBV7-6 and TRBJ2-7, the full variable domain is GAGVSQSPRYKVTKRGQDVALRCDPISGHVSLYWYRQALGQGPEFLTYFNYEAQQDKSGLPNDRFSAERPEGSISTLTIQRTEQRDSAMYRCVSSPGTGYYEQYFGPGTRLTVT.